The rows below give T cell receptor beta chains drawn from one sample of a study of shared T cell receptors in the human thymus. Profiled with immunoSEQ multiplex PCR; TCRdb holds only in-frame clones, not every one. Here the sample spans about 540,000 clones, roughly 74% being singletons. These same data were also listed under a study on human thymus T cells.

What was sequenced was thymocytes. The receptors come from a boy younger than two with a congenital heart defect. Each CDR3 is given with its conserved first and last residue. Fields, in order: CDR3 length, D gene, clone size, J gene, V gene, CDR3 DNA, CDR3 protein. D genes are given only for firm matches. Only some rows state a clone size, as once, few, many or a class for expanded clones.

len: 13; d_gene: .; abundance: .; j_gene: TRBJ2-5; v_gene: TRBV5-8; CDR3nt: TGTGCCAGCAGCTTGGACGGGGGAGAGACCCAGTACTTC; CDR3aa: CASSLDGGETQYF
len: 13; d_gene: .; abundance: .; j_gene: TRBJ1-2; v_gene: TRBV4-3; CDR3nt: TGCGCCAGCAGCCGAGACAGTTCCGATGGCTACACCTTC; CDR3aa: CASSRDSSDGYTF
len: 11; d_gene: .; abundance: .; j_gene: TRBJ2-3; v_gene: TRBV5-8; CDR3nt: TGTGCCAGCAGCCGGTCAAATACGCAGTATTTT; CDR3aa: CASSRSNTQYF
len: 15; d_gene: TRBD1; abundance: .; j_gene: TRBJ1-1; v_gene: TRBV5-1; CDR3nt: TGCGCCAGCAGCGGACCGGGACAGGAGAACACTGAAGCTTTCTTT; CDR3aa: CASSGPGQENTEAFF
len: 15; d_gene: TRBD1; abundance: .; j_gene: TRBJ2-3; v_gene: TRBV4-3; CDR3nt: TGCGCCAGCAGCCAGTGGGACAGGGCCGCAGATACGCAGTATTTT; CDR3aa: CASSQWDRAADTQYF
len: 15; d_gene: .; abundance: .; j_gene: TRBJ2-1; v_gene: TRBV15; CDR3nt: TGTGCCACCAGCAGAGCCCGGGAGTCCGACAATGAGCAGTTCTTC; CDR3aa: CATSRARESDNEQFF
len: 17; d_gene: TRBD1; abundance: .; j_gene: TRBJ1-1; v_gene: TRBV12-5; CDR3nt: TGTGCTAGTGGTTCTTCCGCCGGGACAGGGATGAACACTGAAGCTTTCTTT; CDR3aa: CASGSSAGTGMNTEAFF
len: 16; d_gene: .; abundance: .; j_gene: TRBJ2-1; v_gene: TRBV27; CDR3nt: TGTGCCAGCAGCCCCACGGGACTCTTAACCTACAATGAGCAGTTCTTC; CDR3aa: CASSPTGLLTYNEQFF
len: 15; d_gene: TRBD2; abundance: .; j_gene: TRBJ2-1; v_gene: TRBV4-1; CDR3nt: TGCGCCAGCAGCCAAGTTCGGGAGGTTTACAATGAGCAGTTCTTC; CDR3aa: CASSQVREVYNEQFF
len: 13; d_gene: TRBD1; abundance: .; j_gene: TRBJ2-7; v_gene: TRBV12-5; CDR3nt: TGTGCTAGTGGTACGGGACAGGAGGACGAGCAGTACTTC; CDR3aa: CASGTGQEDEQYF
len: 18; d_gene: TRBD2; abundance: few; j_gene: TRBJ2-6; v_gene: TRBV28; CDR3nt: TGTGCCAGCAACCCTAGCGGGAGAATTCCCTCTGGGGCCAACGTCCTGACTTTC; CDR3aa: CASNPSGRIPSGANVLTF
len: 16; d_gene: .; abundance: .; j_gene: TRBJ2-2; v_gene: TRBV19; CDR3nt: TGTGCCAGTAGTATACGGGGGGACACATTCACCGGGGAGCTGTTTTTT; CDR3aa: CASSIRGDTFTGELFF
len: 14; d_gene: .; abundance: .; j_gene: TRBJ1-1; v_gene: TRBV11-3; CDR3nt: TGTGCCAGCAGCGGCTCCCAAGTGAACACTGAAGCTTTCTTT; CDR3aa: CASSGSQVNTEAFF
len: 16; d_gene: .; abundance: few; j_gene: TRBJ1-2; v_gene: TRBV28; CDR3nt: TGTGCCAGCAGCTTCGATTCCACCACAGTAGGTCGGGGCTACACCTTC; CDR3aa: CASSFDSTTVGRGYTF
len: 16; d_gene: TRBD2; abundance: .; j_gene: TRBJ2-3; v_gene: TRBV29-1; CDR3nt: TGCAGCGTTGCCGGGACTAGCGGTCCTCTCACAGATACGCAGTATTTT; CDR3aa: CSVAGTSGPLTDTQYF
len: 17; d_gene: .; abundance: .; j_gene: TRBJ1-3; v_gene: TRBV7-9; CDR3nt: TGTGCCAGCAGCCGTCGGAGGACAGTGCACTCTGGAAACACCATATATTTT; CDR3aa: CASSRRRTVHSGNTIYF
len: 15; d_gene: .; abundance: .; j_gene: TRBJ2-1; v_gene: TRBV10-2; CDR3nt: TGCGCCAGCAGTGATCTCTCGGGTAGGGGCAATGAGCAGTTCTTC; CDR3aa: CASSDLSGRGNEQFF
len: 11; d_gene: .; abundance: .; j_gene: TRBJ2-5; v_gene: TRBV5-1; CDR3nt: TGCGCCAGCGGGCCCCAAGAGACCCAGTACTTC; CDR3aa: CASGPQETQYF
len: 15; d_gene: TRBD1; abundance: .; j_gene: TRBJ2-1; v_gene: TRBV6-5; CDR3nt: TGTGCCAGCAGACATACAGGGGTCCCCTACAATGAGCAGTTCTTC; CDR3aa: CASRHTGVPYNEQFF
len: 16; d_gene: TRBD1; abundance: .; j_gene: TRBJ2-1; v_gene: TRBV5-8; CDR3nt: TGTGCCAGCAGCCCCTGCACTGGGACAGGGGGCTTTGAGCAGTTCTTC; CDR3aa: CASSPCTGTGGFEQFF
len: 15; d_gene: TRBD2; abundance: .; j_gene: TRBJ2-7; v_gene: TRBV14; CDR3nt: TGTGCCAGCAGCCGCCCCGGGACTAGCAGCTACGAGCAGTACTTC; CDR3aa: CASSRPGTSSYEQYF
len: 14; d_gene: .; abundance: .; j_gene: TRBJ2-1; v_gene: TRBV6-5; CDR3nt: TGTGCCAGCAGTCGCTCCCAATCTAGCAGTGAGCAGTTCTTC; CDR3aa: CASSRSQSSSEQFF
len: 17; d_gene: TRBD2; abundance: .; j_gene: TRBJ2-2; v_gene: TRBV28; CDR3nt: TGTGCCAGCAGCCCGGGACTAGCGGGAGGTAAACCCGGGGAGCTGTTTTTT; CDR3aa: CASSPGLAGGKPGELFF
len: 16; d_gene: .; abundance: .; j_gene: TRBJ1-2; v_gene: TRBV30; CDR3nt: TGTGCCTGGAGTGTTGAACAGGGCGAAGGAAACTATGGCTACACCTTC; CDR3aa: CAWSVEQGEGNYGYTF
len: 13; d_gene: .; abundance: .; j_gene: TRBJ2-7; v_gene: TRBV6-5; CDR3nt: TGTGCCAGCAGCCGGGACAACGACTACGAGCAGTACTTC; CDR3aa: CASSRDNDYEQYF
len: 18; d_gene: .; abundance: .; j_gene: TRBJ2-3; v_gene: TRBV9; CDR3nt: TGTGCCAGCAGCGTAGCACAGGGACGATATCTCCGCACAGATACGCAGTATTTT; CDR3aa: CASSVAQGRYLRTDTQYF